Each of the 21 T cell receptor beta chains below was sequenced from the same sample in a study of T cells expressing NK-cell markers. TCRdb re-called the 5' RACE reads and catalogs CDR3 proteins one per entry, DNA excluded. This listing includes roughly 380,000 distinct CDR3 sequences. Sequencing used blood T cells: a sorted CD56 or NKG2C T cell subset, CD4+ or CD8+ T cells, or bulk PBMC T cells (not recorded which). The receptor source for this set is a man aged 18 to 69 in good health.

This chain joins TRBV6-1 and TRBJ1-2; with no DNA, the TCRdb D assignment of TRBD1 cannot be verified. The germline gives CDR1 MNHNS, CDR2 SASEGT. The CDR3 is made up of 15 amino acids. CDR3 protein: CASFIQGWKIYGYTF.

J is TRBJ2-5 and V is TRBV7-2; TCRdb calls TRBD2, which cannot be checked without DNA. The V gene's germline CDR1 is SGHTA and CDR2 FQGNSA. The CDR3 totals 14 residues. CDR3 residues: CASSSRGTTSAQYF.

The rearrangement uses TRBV7-9 and TRBJ2-1; the TRBD1 assignment by TCRdb is unverifiable without DNA. The CDR3 consists of 15 residues. Germline assignment: CDR1 SEHNR and CDR2 FQNEAQ (reference sequence). CDR3 amino acids: CASIEFRDRDNEQFF.

This chain uses TRBV6-1 with TRBJ1-6. Germline V CDR1 and CDR2: MNHNS, SASEGT. The CDR3 spans 11 residues. CDR3 amino acids: CASSEGSPLHF.

This chain links TRBV20-1 with TRBJ2-1; the D call of TRBD2 rests on TCRdb alone, since no DNA is present to check it. This CDR3 region has 12 residues. Germline V gives CDR1 DFQATT, CDR2 SNEGSKA (reference sequence). The CDR3 here is CSARTSLAEQFF.

The V and J genes are TRBV6-1 and TRBJ2-2; TCRdb's D gene call, TRBD2, goes unchecked for lack of DNA. The CDR3 runs to 15 residues. CDR1 is MNHNS and CDR2 is SASEGT in the germline V gene. The CDR3 sequence is CASKTSGVNTGELFF.

This chain connects TRBV12-3 or TRBV12-4 to TRBJ1-5; there is no DNA to check the TCRdb D call of TRBD1. This CDR3 comprises 15 residues. CDR3 sequence: CASSFTGSGNQPQHF.

This chain links TRBV10-3 with TRBJ2-2; checking the TCRdb D call of TRBD1 is not possible without DNA. Germline-derived CDR1 and CDR2 are ENHRY and SYGVKD. This CDR3 is built from 16 residues. This CDR3 is CAILSSTTGSTGELFF.

The chain uses TRBV2 and TRBJ1-1. The CDR3 spans 14 residues. The germline V gene encodes CDR1 SNHLY and CDR2 FYNNEI. The CDR3 protein is CASTTPRRNTEAFF.

The genes are TRBV2 and TRBJ2-3; TCRdb's D call of TRBD1 is untestable without DNA. The CDR3 consists of 15 residues. Germline V lookup: CDR1 SNHLY, CDR2 FYNNEI. CDR3: CASRYRGFNTDTQYF. Based on the CDR3 plus reference TRBV2 and TRBJ2-3, the full variable domain is EPEVTQTPSHQVTQMGQEVILRCVPISNHLYFYWYRQILGQKVEFLVSFYNNEISEKSEIFDDQFSVERPDGSNFTLKIRSTKLEDSAMYFCASRYRGFNTDTQYFGPGTRLTVL.

This rearrangement joins TRBV5-1 to TRBJ1-2. Germline CDR1 SGHRS, CDR2 YFSETQ. The CDR3 runs to 14 residues. The CDR3 sequence is CASSLDTRKGGYTF.

CDR3 loop: CASSYRDSRETQYF. The chain joins TRBV11-2 to TRBJ2-5; TCRdb returns TRBD2, unconfirmable since there is no DNA. This CDR3 has 14 residues. Germline assignment: CDR1 SGHAT and CDR2 FQNNGV.

The rearrangement uses TRBV20-1 and TRBJ2-7; TCRdb lists TRBD2, though no DNA is available to test this call. The germline CDR1 and CDR2 sequences are DFQATT and SNEGSKA (reference sequence). CDR3 length equals 15 residues. The CDR3 is CSARGGGRTSYEQYF.

This chain links TRBV28 with TRBJ2-3; TCRdb indicates TRBD1, and absent DNA this call remains unverified. Per germline, CDR1 MDHEN and CDR2 SYDVKM. There are 15 residues in the CDR3. The CDR3 here is CASSFLGGATDTQYF.

J is TRBJ1-5 and V is TRBV6-2 or TRBV6-3; TCRdb gives TRBD1 as the D gene, but with no DNA this cannot be confirmed. In germline, CDR1 is MNHEY, CDR2 SVGEGT. The CDR3 length is 20 residues. CDR3 sequence reads: CASSFELRAQGRGVDQPQHF.

The chain recombines TRBV2 with TRBJ2-7; the TCRdb D gene call, TRBD1, has no DNA to confirm it. The CDR3 sequence is 17 residues long. Germline V gene sequence: CDR1 SNHLY, CDR2 FYNNEI. The CDR3 loop reads CASSADRFSQGSYEQYF.

The V gene is TRBV5-1, the J gene TRBJ1-1. Germline loops: CDR1 SGHRS, CDR2 YFSETQ. The CDR3 consists of 14 residues. This CDR3 is CASSLASVNTEAFF.

CDR3 sequence: CASSLGSPSTNEKLFF. This rearrangement joins TRBV12-3 or TRBV12-4 to TRBJ1-4. The CDR3 length is 16 residues.

V and J are TRBV4-2 and TRBJ2-3; TCRdb calls TRBD1, which cannot be checked without DNA. The CDR3 covers 15 residues. CDR1 is LGHNA, CDR2 YNFKEQ, per germline. CDR3 residues: CASSQPRGTTDTQYF.

The rearrangement uses TRBV7-9 and TRBJ1-4. The CDR3 contains 13 residues. CDR1 and CDR2 (germline): SEHNR, FQNEAQ (reference sequence). CDR3 sequence: CASGIQSPEKLFF.

The chain carries TRBV3-1 and TRBJ1-2. The CDR3 is 13 residues long. Germline CDR1 and CDR2: LGHDT and YNNKEL (reference sequence). The CDR3 reads CASSQKGWYGYTF.